These 22 T cell receptor beta chains were sequenced from one sample in a study of cytomegalovirus exposure and HLA in healthy donors. This PCR relied on a set of 60 Vbeta primers and 13 Jbeta primers. Measured with immunoSEQ multiplex PCR; TCRdb has only the in-frame clones, and not every one. Of roughly 120,000 clones in the sample, 75% to 90% were seen once. The source material was PBMCs. These receptors came from a man in his forties in good health and CMV-seronegative.

This clone was seen a few times. The rearrangement links TRBV7-8 to TRBJ1-5, with unresolved D. V was clipped by 0 bases and J by 3 bases, with 15 bases between them. Looked up from germline, CDR1 is SGHVS and CDR2 is FQNEAQ. CDR3 size: 17 residues. CDR3 loop: CASSLAKGGLINQPQHF. As DNA, the CDR3 is TGTGCCAGCAGCTTAGCGAAAGGAGGGCTTATCAATCAGCCCCAGCATTTT.

The V gene is TRBV27, the J gene TRBJ1-6, with 7 positions matching TRBD1. Germline trimming cut 7 bases from V and 9 bases from J; bases unmatched to any gene: 18. This CDR3 contains 17 residues. Germline V gene sequence: CDR1 MNHEY, CDR2 SMNVEV (reference sequence). The CDR3 coding sequence is TGTGCCAGCACCTTCGCCGACTTCCGGGACAGAACTTCACCCCTCCACTTT. Its translation: CASTFADFRDRTSPLHF.

The gene calls are TRBV15 and TRBJ2-7, with 11 nucleotides matching TRBD1. V trimming: 2 bases; J trimming: 5 bases; junction bases outside the gene matches: 2. Germline values: CDR1 LNHNV, CDR2 YYDKDF (reference sequence). This CDR3 is 14 amino acids long. CDR3 sequence reads: CATSRRTGGNEQYF. The CDR3 DNA reads TGTGCCACCAGCAGAAGGACAGGGGGCAACGAGCAGTACTTC. Combining the CDR3 with reference TRBV15 and TRBJ2-7 gives the whole variable domain DAMVIQNPRYQVTQFGKPVTLSCSQTLNHNVMYWYQQKSSQAPKLLFHYYDKDFNNEADTPDNFQSRRPNTSFCFLDIRSPGLGDTAMYLCATSRRTGGNEQYFGPGTRLTVT.

The chain links TRBV6-4 to TRBJ2-3, with TRBD2 as a possible D gene (6 bases). Trimming left V 2 bases short and J 0 bases short, with 6 bases between. The CDR3 is 14 amino acids. CDR1 and CDR2 from the germline V gene are MRHNA and SNTAGT. The DNA of the CDR3 is TGTGCCAGCAGTGACGGGACTAGCACAGATACGCAGTATTTT. The encoded protein is CASSDGTSTDTQYF.

This clone has a handful of counts. The chain is built from TRBV19 and TRBJ2-5; a weak D match, TRBD2 (6 bases). Germline CDR1 is LNHDA and CDR2 is SQIVND (reference sequence). Between the trimmed V and J ends, which lost 4 bases and 5 bases, there was a span of 11 bases. The CDR3 contains 13 residues. CDR3 in DNA: TGTGCCAGTAGTAGCCGGGGGATGGAGACCCAGTACTTC. It specifies CASSSRGMETQYF.

This clone was found once. J is TRBJ2-1 and V is TRBV25-1; 9 nucleotides match TRBD2. V dropped 3 bases and J dropped 2; count of bases not matched to a gene: 5. The CDR3 runs to 16 residues. The V gene's germline CDR1 is MGHDK and CDR2 SYGVNS. CDR3 DNA sequence: TGTGCCAGCAGTGAGCCTAGCGGGGATACCTACAATGAGCAGTTCTTC. As protein: CASSEPSGDTYNEQFF. Using reference TRBV25-1 and TRBJ2-1 for the parts outside the CDR3, the full variable domain is EADIYQTPRYLVIGTGKKITLECSQTMGHDKMYWYQQDPGMELHLIHYSYGVNSTEKGDLSSESTVSRIRTEHFPLTLESARPSHTSQYLCASSEPSGDTYNEQFFGPGTRLTVL.

CDR3 residues: CASSSRQGDTQYF. DNA for the CDR3: TGTGCCAGCAGCTCCCGACAGGGGGATACGCAGTATTTT. This chain links TRBV13 with TRBJ2-3, with 8 bases matching TRBD1. Trimming took 4 bases from V and 6 from J; bases not matched to a gene: 3. Germline lookup yields CDR1 PRHDT and CDR2 FYEKMQ (reference sequence). The CDR3 consists of 13 residues.

The chain recombines TRBV10-3 with TRBJ1-3; D not certain. The CDR3 contains 16 residues. From germline, CDR1 is ENHRY and CDR2 SYGVKD. V was pared by 6 bases and J by 2 bases, with 17 bases between. CDR3: CAISNTDRRAGNTIYF. The CDR3 DNA is TGTGCCATCAGCAATACCGACCGACGGGCTGGAAACACCATATATTTT.

This clone was counted only a few times. The genes are TRBV27 and TRBJ1-6, with 7 bases matching TRBD1. V lost 5 bases and J lost 6; bases outside the gene matches: 10. CDR3 length equals 16 residues. Germline-derived CDR1 and CDR2 are MNHEY and SMNVEV (reference sequence). The CDR3 DNA reads TGTGCCAGCAGTCCCCGAATGACAGGGATTAATTCACCCCTCCACTTT. It codes for CASSPRMTGINSPLHF.

This chain joins TRBV10-3 and TRBJ1-6; D ambiguous. The length of the CDR3 is 15 residues. Trimming removed 0 bases from V and 11 bases from J, with 14 bases in between. Germline CDR1 and CDR2: ENHRY and SYGVKD. CDR3 nucleotide sequence: TGTGCCATCAGTGAGTCGGACTCCTTAGGAACACCCCTCCACTTT. It is translated as CAISESDSLGTPLHF.

This sequence joins TRBV9 and TRBJ2-5; D gene uncertain. The ends were cut back, 3 bases at V and 5 bases at J, with 17 bases in the middle. The CDR3 spans 15 residues. Germline CDR1 is SGDLS and CDR2 is YYNGEE. The DNA of the CDR3 is TGTGCCAGCAGCGATAATGGGTTAGCCGGCGAGACCCAGTACTTC. Translation gives CASSDNGLAGETQYF.

This chain uses TRBV28 with TRBJ1-5, with a tentative D call TRBD1 (5 bases). CDR1 MDHEN and CDR2 SYDVKM come from the germline V gene. The CDR3 runs to 14 residues. Deletions cut 3 bases from V and 5 bases from J, with 11 bases between. This CDR3 reads CASSFGGTHQPQHF. The CDR3 region has the DNA TGTGCCAGCAGTTTCGGGGGAACGCATCAGCCCCAGCATTTT.

The chain joins TRBV28 to TRBJ2-7; 12 bases are shared with TRBD2. Germline V gives CDR1 MDHEN, CDR2 SYDVKM. V was clipped by 5 bases and J by 2 bases; unmatched bases: 13. CDR3 length equals 18 residues. CDR3 nucleotide sequence: TGTGCCAGCAGTCCCCCTCGACCGGGACTAGCGGGCCCCTACGAGCAGTACTTC. This gives the protein CASSPPRPGLAGPYEQYF.

The gene calls are TRBV28 and TRBJ2-4, with TRBD1 identical over 9 bases. V lost 5 bases to trimming and J lost 8 bases; unmatched junction nucleotides: 10. Per the germline V gene, CDR1 is MDHEN and CDR2 is SYDVKM. The CDR3 covers 15 residues. The CDR3 reads CASSLIQGAEDIQYF. The CDR3, as DNA: TGTGCCAGCAGTCTCATACAGGGGGCGGAGGACATTCAGTACTTC. The complete variable domain, with remaining parts taken from reference TRBV28 and TRBJ2-4, reads DVKVTQSSRYLVKRTGEKVFLECVQDMDHENMFWYRQDPGLGLRLIYFSYDVKMKEKGDIPEGYSVSREKKERFSLILESASTNQTSMYLCASSLIQGAEDIQYFGAGTRLSVL.

J is TRBJ1-1 and V is TRBV5-4, with unresolved D. The CDR3 extends over 11 amino acids. V was shortened by 3 bases and J by 3 bases, with 3 bases between the two germline ends. Germline CDR1 reads SGHNT; CDR2 reads YYREEE (reference sequence). CDR3 loop: CASSSYTEAFF. DNA of the CDR3: TGTGCCAGCAGCTCTTACACTGAAGCTTTCTTT.

V is TRBV7-9 and J is TRBJ2-5; 7 nucleotides match TRBD2. V lost 2 bases, J lost 5 bases, and 8 bases stayed unmatched. Germline V lookup: CDR1 SEHNR, CDR2 FQNEAQ (reference sequence). CDR3 length equals 15 residues. The CDR3 coding sequence is TGTGCCAGCAGCTTACCGGACGGGGGGAAGGAGACCCAGTACTTC. It translates to CASSLPDGGKETQYF.

In its sample, this clone was seen a few times. This sequence joins TRBV29-1 and TRBJ1-2; D is unclear. Per the germline V gene, CDR1 is SQVTM and CDR2 is ANQGSEA. V was shortened by 3 bases and J by 5 bases, with 13 bases between the two germline ends. The CDR3 extends over 13 amino acids. This CDR3 is CSVDSRVRYGYTF. CDR3 nucleotides: TGCAGCGTTGATTCACGGGTTCGGTATGGCTACACCTTC.

The J gene is TRBJ1-2, the V gene TRBV5-1; D uncertain. V gave up 2 bases and J gave up 0 bases, with 11 bases separating them. Germline V gene sequence: CDR1 SGHRS, CDR2 YFSETQ. CDR3 length: 15 residues. The CDR3 DNA follows: TGCGCCAGCAGCTTAGGGCTGGGAGCTAACTATGGCTACACCTTC. This sequence encodes CASSLGLGANYGYTF.

V usage is TRBV6-1 and J usage is TRBJ2-3, with 12 bases aligning to TRBD2. The CDR3 extends over 15 amino acids. Trimming took 4 bases from V and 1 from J; bases not matched to a gene: 0. CDR1 and CDR2 from the germline V gene are MNHNS and SASEGT. The CDR3: CASSGTSGGTDTQYF. CDR3 sequence (DNA): TGTGCCAGCAGTGGGACTAGCGGGGGCACAGATACGCAGTATTTT.

The chain links TRBV2 to TRBJ2-7, with 10 positions matching TRBD1. The CDR3 sequence is 14 residues long. Per the germline V gene, CDR1 is SNHLY and CDR2 is FYNNEI. V lost 6 bases, J lost 2 bases, and 4 bases stayed unmatched. This CDR3 reads CASRTDRGTYEQYF. The CDR3 nucleotides read TGTGCCAGCAGAACGGACAGGGGGACCTACGAGCAGTACTTC.

V and J are TRBV5-4 and TRBJ2-1; TRBD2 agrees at 9 bases. Per germline, CDR1 SGHNT and CDR2 YYREEE (reference sequence). The length of the CDR3 is 15 residues. With 4 bases clipped from V and 4 bases from J, the junction kept 6 bases outside the gene matches. The CDR3, as DNA: TGTGCCAGCAGCATGACTAGCGGATATTACAATGAGCAGTTCTTC. Amino acids: CASSMTSGYYNEQFF.

The rearrangement links TRBV29-1 to TRBJ1-5; 7 bases match TRBD1. Germline V gives CDR1 SQVTM, CDR2 ANQGSEA. The CDR3 contains 12 residues. With V trimmed by 6 bases and J by 5 bases, 4 bases remained unmatched. The CDR3, as DNA: TGCAGCGTCGGACAGGATCATCAGCCCCAGCATTTT. Encoded protein: CSVGQDHQPQHF.